This TCR beta chain was captured by sequencing in a study of tumor-infiltrating lymphocytes in localized non-small cell lung cancer. Study-wide background: Patients included smokers and never-smokers with various histologies, some sampled after neoadjuvant chemotherapy.

Germline CDR1 is WSHSY and CDR2 is SAAADI. V lost 8 bases and J lost 1, with 11 bases in between. This CDR3 contains 13 residues. Comment on this clone: As yet, its antigen is unknown.

The study, taken as a whole, reports: Available tissue quantity limited TCR sequencing to a patient subset. T-cell fraction did not differ between immunotypes IM1 and IM2.

This table comes from immunoSEQ multiplex PCR, and its TCRdb copy is limited to in-frame clones, with some not included. The sample contains more than 9,000 clones, 60% of which appear only once. The genes are TRBV10-2 and TRBJ1-2, with D unclear. This receptor was obtained from a human donor with non-small cell lung cancer. The sample was uninvolved lung tissue not adjacent to the tumor. The CDR3 spells CASLGGVNYGYTF. The CDR3 DNA sequence: TGCGCCAGCCTCGGCGGGGTTAACTATGGCTACACCTTC.